This T cell receptor beta chain was profiled in a study of post-analysis software for immune sequencing data. About this clonotype itself: Antigen unknown.

Regarding the study as a whole: Compared against controls, patients with multiple sclerosis displayed significantly lower normalized Chao1 diversity. The study found TRBV5-6, TRBV5-1 and TRBV20-1 among about 5 TRBV segments more frequent in patients than controls.

The TCR beta cDNA libraries contained unique molecular identifiers. TCRdb used MiXCR to reprocess the PCR reads, holding one entry per CDR3 protein. The table has 740,000 or so distinct CDR3 sequences, roughly 50% seen once. CDR3 size: 14 residues. The germline V gene has CDR1 SGHDN and CDR2 FVKESK. V lost 4 bases and J 8 bases, leaving 17 bases between the germline ends. This sequence joins TRBV14 and TRBJ1-2; D call uncertain. Input material: blood. The origin of this receptor is a girl aged 5 to 17 with multiple sclerosis. The CDR3 sequence is CASSPQLEPPGYTF. The CDR3 DNA follows: TGTGCCAGCAGCCCCCAGCTGGAACCGCCCGGCTACACCTTC.